Listed below are T cell receptor beta chains from one sample, sequenced in a study of blood T cell repertoires in COVID-19. Sequenced by immunoSEQ multiplex PCR; TCRdb stores in-frame clones only, minus some. Of more than 200,000 clones listed, roughly 80% are singletons. Sequenced sample: peripheral blood. These receptors were obtained from a man aged 55 to 70 with acute or convalescent COVID-19. Both conserved end residues are part of each CDR3. The order of the fields is J gene, CDR3 length, D gene, clone size, V gene, CDR3 DNA, CDR3 protein. D genes are given only for firm matches. Not every row has a clone size; where given, it reads once, few, many or a size class.

J: TRBJ1-1
length: 14
D: .
size: .
V: TRBV27
DNA: TGTGCCAGCAAGATTATGACAGCGAACACTGAAGCTTTCTTT
CDR3: CASKIMTANTEAFF

J: TRBJ2-5
length: 14
D: TRBD1
size: .
V: TRBV18
DNA: TGTGCCAGCTCACCCTTGGACAGGGGGGAGACCCAGTACTTC
CDR3: CASSPLDRGETQYF

J: TRBJ1-3
length: 17
D: .
size: once
V: TRBV5-5
DNA: TGTGCCAGCAGCTCTGTACCCCAGGCCATCTCTGGAAACACCATATATTTT
CDR3: CASSSVPQAISGNTIYF

J: TRBJ2-7
length: 15
D: .
size: .
V: TRBV7-8
DNA: TGTGCCAGCAGCTTAGCGGGGGGAAGCTCCTACGAGCAGTACTTC
CDR3: CASSLAGGSSYEQYF

J: TRBJ1-3
length: 16
D: .
size: .
V: TRBV25-1
DNA: TGTGCCAGCAGTGAATGGGTACGGGGTTCTGGAAACACCATATATTTT
CDR3: CASSEWVRGSGNTIYF

J: TRBJ1-2
length: 14
D: TRBD1
size: .
V: TRBV5-1
DNA: TGCGCCAGCAGCACCGGACAGGGGAATGGTGGCTACACCTTC
CDR3: CASSTGQGNGGYTF

J: TRBJ1-6
length: 15
D: .
size: .
V: TRBV6-5
DNA: TGTGCCAGCAGCCTCGGGAGGGGAAGGGATTCACCCCTCCACTTT
CDR3: CASSLGRGRDSPLHF

J: TRBJ2-1
length: 15
D: TRBD2
size: .
V: TRBV6-4
DNA: TGTGCCAGCAGTGCCCAGACTAGCGCGAGTGATGAGCAGTTCTTC
CDR3: CASSAQTSASDEQFF

J: TRBJ1-6
length: 13
D: .
size: .
V: TRBV4-2
DNA: TGTGCCAGCAGCCAAGACACCGGGTCACCCCTCCACTTT
CDR3: CASSQDTGSPLHF

J: TRBJ2-1
length: 16
D: .
size: .
V: TRBV18
DNA: TGTGCCAGCTCACCCCCACAGGGCGGGAGAGGTAATGAGCAGTTCTTC
CDR3: CASSPPQGGRGNEQFF

J: TRBJ1-2
length: 11
D: .
size: .
V: TRBV6-5
DNA: TGTGCCAGCAGTTCGAACTATGGCTACACCTTC
CDR3: CASSSNYGYTF

J: TRBJ2-2
length: 17
D: TRBD2
size: .
V: TRBV5-1
DNA: TGCGCCAGCAGCTTGAATCCTAGCGGGGTGAACACCGGGGAGCTGTTTTTT
CDR3: CASSLNPSGVNTGELFF

J: TRBJ1-5
length: 18
D: TRBD1
size: .
V: TRBV30
DNA: TGTGCCTGGAGTGTACCCCTCAAGACAGGGGGCATGGGTCAGCCCCAGCATTTT
CDR3: CAWSVPLKTGGMGQPQHF

J: TRBJ2-2
length: 12
D: .
size: .
V: TRBV27
DNA: TGTGCCAGCAGTTCCCTAGGAGGGGAGCTGTTTTTT
CDR3: CASSSLGGELFF

J: TRBJ2-5
length: 13
D: TRBD1
size: .
V: TRBV30
DNA: TGTGCCTGGGAGACAGGGTCTGGGGAGACCCAGTACTTC
CDR3: CAWETGSGETQYF

J: TRBJ2-2
length: 15
D: .
size: .
V: TRBV5-1
DNA: TGCGCCAGCAGCTTGGCCTTCGGGGTCCACGGGGAGCTGTTTTTT
CDR3: CASSLAFGVHGELFF

J: TRBJ2-7
length: 16
D: TRBD1
size: .
V: TRBV6-2/TRBV6-3
DNA: TGTGCCAGCAGTTACCCTACAGGGGGCCTCCCCTACGAGCAGTACTTC
CDR3: CASSYPTGGLPYEQYF

J: TRBJ1-2
length: 15
D: TRBD1
size: .
V: TRBV2
DNA: TGTGCCAGCAGTGGTCTCCGGACAGGGCTGTATGGCTACACCTTC
CDR3: CASSGLRTGLYGYTF

J: TRBJ2-3
length: 17
D: .
size: .
V: TRBV7-6
DNA: TGTGCCAGCAGCCCCCTATCCAGGGGGACTTCGACAGATACGCAGTATTTT
CDR3: CASSPLSRGTSTDTQYF

J: TRBJ2-1
length: 15
D: TRBD2
size: .
V: TRBV29-1
DNA: TGCAGCGTTGAACTAGCGGGGAGCTCCTACAATGAGCAGTTCTTC
CDR3: CSVELAGSSYNEQFF

J: TRBJ2-7
length: 16
D: .
size: .
V: TRBV19
DNA: TGTGCCAGTAGTACTACAGGACAGCCGCCAACCTACGAGCAGTACTTC
CDR3: CASSTTGQPPTYEQYF

J: TRBJ1-6
length: 16
D: .
size: .
V: TRBV5-1
DNA: TGCGCCAGCAGCTTGGTTCCCTCGAGGTATAATTCACCCCTCCACTTT
CDR3: CASSLVPSRYNSPLHF

J: TRBJ2-1
length: 17
D: TRBD2
size: .
V: TRBV4-2
DNA: TGTGCCAGCAGCCCAGTTCAGGGACTAGCGTCGTACAATGAGCAGTTCTTC
CDR3: CASSPVQGLASYNEQFF

J: TRBJ2-7
length: 13
D: .
size: .
V: TRBV12-3/TRBV12-4
DNA: TGTGCCAGCAGTCCCGGTACCACCTACGAGCAGTACTTC
CDR3: CASSPGTTYEQYF

J: TRBJ1-1
length: 12
D: .
size: .
V: TRBV6-5
DNA: TGTGCCAGCAGTTACCTTGAGGGCGAAGCTTTCTTT
CDR3: CASSYLEGEAFF

J: TRBJ2-1
length: 12
D: TRBD2
size: .
V: TRBV5-4
DNA: TGTGCCAGCAGCGAAGCGGGAGGGCGCCAGTTCTTC
CDR3: CASSEAGGRQFF

J: TRBJ2-1
length: 14
D: .
size: .
V: TRBV6-5
DNA: TGTGCCAGCACCCTGGACAGATTATACAATGAGCAGTTCTTC
CDR3: CASTLDRLYNEQFF

J: TRBJ2-7
length: 13
D: .
size: .
V: TRBV27
DNA: TGTGCCAGCAGTTTTTCTCCCTCCTACGAGCAGTACTTC
CDR3: CASSFSPSYEQYF

J: TRBJ2-5
length: 15
D: TRBD2
size: .
V: TRBV7-9
DNA: TGTGCCAGCAGCGCTAGCGGGATGGGCCAAGAGACCCAGTACTTC
CDR3: CASSASGMGQETQYF

J: TRBJ1-6
length: 13
D: .
size: once
V: TRBV14
DNA: TGTGCCAGCAGAACCCAGTATAATTCACCCCTCCACTTT
CDR3: CASRTQYNSPLHF

J: TRBJ2-7
length: 16
D: TRBD2
size: .
V: TRBV11-2
DNA: TGTGCCAGCAGCTTAGGACCCGGGACTAGCGGCTACGAGCAGTACTTC
CDR3: CASSLGPGTSGYEQYF

J: TRBJ1-3
length: 16
D: .
size: .
V: TRBV6-6
DNA: TGTGCCAGCAGTACCGCCTCAGTCGCCTCTGGAAACACCATATATTTT
CDR3: CASSTASVASGNTIYF

J: TRBJ1-4
length: 15
D: .
size: .
V: TRBV9
DNA: TGTGCCAGCAGCGTAGACGGCAGGCCCAATGTTAGACTGTTTTTT
CDR3: CASSVDGRPNVRLFF

J: TRBJ2-2
length: 16
D: .
size: .
V: TRBV28
DNA: TGTGCCAGCAGTTTATTGCTAGCTAGTGGCACCGGGGAGCTGTTTTTT
CDR3: CASSLLLASGTGELFF

J: TRBJ1-4
length: 15
D: TRBD1
size: .
V: TRBV5-1
DNA: TGCGCCAGCAGCTTGGACAGGGGTTCTAATGAAAAACTGTTTTTT
CDR3: CASSLDRGSNEKLFF

J: TRBJ2-3
length: 16
D: TRBD1
size: .
V: TRBV24-1
DNA: TGTGCCACCAGTGATCCGGGACAGGGGACAGGAGATACGCAGTATTTT
CDR3: CATSDPGQGTGDTQYF

J: TRBJ1-2
length: 15
D: .
size: .
V: TRBV13
DNA: TGTGCCAGCAGCTTAGTCATAGCCCCTAACTATGGCTACACCTTC
CDR3: CASSLVIAPNYGYTF

J: TRBJ2-5
length: 15
D: .
size: .
V: TRBV5-1
DNA: TGCGCCAGCAGAACCAACACGCCAAACCAAGAGACCCAGTACTTC
CDR3: CASRTNTPNQETQYF

J: TRBJ1-1
length: 14
D: TRBD1
size: .
V: TRBV6-5
DNA: TGTGCCAGCACTCTACAGGGGAGGAACACTGAAGCTTTCTTT
CDR3: CASTLQGRNTEAFF

J: TRBJ2-7
length: 11
D: .
size: .
V: TRBV6-5
DNA: TGTGCCAGCGGCGGTCCCTACGAGCAGTACTTC
CDR3: CASGGPYEQYF

J: TRBJ2-7
length: 15
D: TRBD2
size: .
V: TRBV28
DNA: TGTGCCAGCAGTTTTCGCGGGAGAGCCCGCTACGAGCAGTACTTC
CDR3: CASSFRGRARYEQYF

J: TRBJ1-4
length: 15
D: .
size: once
V: TRBV6-1
DNA: TGTGCCAGCAGTTTTACCGGGACAACTAATGAAAAACTGTTTTTT
CDR3: CASSFTGTTNEKLFF

J: TRBJ2-2
length: 14
D: .
size: .
V: TRBV2
DNA: TGTGCCAGCAGTGTCAATGGGAGGACCGGGGAGCTGTTTTTT
CDR3: CASSVNGRTGELFF

J: TRBJ2-1
length: 11
D: .
size: .
V: TRBV20-1
DNA: TGCAGTGCTAGAGTCGGGGGAGAGCAGTTCTTC
CDR3: CSARVGGEQFF

J: TRBJ2-1
length: 15
D: TRBD2
size: .
V: TRBV6-5
DNA: TGTGCCAGCAGTTACGAAGCGGGGGGGCTCGATGAGCAGTTCTTC
CDR3: CASSYEAGGLDEQFF

J: TRBJ2-5
length: 13
D: .
size: .
V: TRBV24-1
DNA: TGTGCCACCAGTGCAGGGGCCCAAGAGACCCAGTACTTC
CDR3: CATSAGAQETQYF